These T cell receptor beta chains were read from a single sample in a study of sequential checkpoint blockade in melanoma. TCRdb's table, derived via immunoSEQ multiplex PCR, lists solely in-frame clones and lacks some. The sample has about 20,000 clones, roughly 80% seen once; the top ten hold about 27%. The material was CD8+ T cells sorted from blood (inferred from file names), obtained from a patient given nivolumab and ipilimumab in sequence. These TCRs come from a human donor with melanoma. The CDR3 runs from the conserved cysteine through the conserved F or W. D genes are given only for firm matches. Clone size is not always given. Where it is, it says once, few, many or a class for expanded clones.

D gene	clone size	V gene	J gene	CDR3 DNA	CDR3 protein
-	few	TRBV27	TRBJ2-1	TGTGCCAGCAGTCCGGACTTCTCCTACAATGAGCAGTTCTTC	CASSPDFSYNEQFF
TRBD2	few	TRBV11-2	TRBJ2-7	TGTGCCAGCAGCTCCCCGGGGGGACTGACGTCCTACGAGCAGTACTTC	CASSSPGGLTSYEQYF
TRBD1	-	TRBV13	TRBJ1-2	TGTGCCAGCAGCGCCGACAGGGGGCTTGTCTATGGCTACACCTTC	CASSADRGLVYGYTF
-	-	TRBV10-3	TRBJ2-2	TGTGCCATCAGTGAAGTACGCTCCCCAGCCGGGGAGCTGTTTTTT	CAISEVRSPAGELFF
TRBD1	-	TRBV5-6	TRBJ1-5	TGTGCCAGCAGCTCCTGGACAGGGTCTGGCAATCAGCCCCAGCATTTT	CASSSWTGSGNQPQHF
TRBD2	-	TRBV4-1	TRBJ2-5	TGCGCCAGCAGCCAAGGGACTAGCGTAAAAGAGACCCAGTACTTC	CASSQGTSVKETQYF
-	-	TRBV27	TRBJ2-7	TGTGCCAGCAGTTTATTGGGAGAGGGCGAGCAGTACTTC	CASSLLGEGEQYF
TRBD1	-	TRBV2	TRBJ2-7	TGTGCCAGCAGTGAAGCCGGGACAGGGTCCTACGAGCAGTACTTC	CASSEAGTGSYEQYF
TRBD1	-	TRBV5-6	TRBJ1-2	TGTGCCAGCAGCTCCGACAGGGTCTATGGCTACACCTTC	CASSSDRVYGYTF
-	once	TRBV2	TRBJ1-1	TGTGCCAGCAGAGACAGAGGCGAGACTGAAGCTTTCTTT	CASRDRGETEAFF
-	-	TRBV28	TRBJ2-1	TGTGCCAGCAGTCCTCAGGGTTTCGGTGAGCAGTTCTTC	CASSPQGFGEQFF
-	-	TRBV29-1	TRBJ1-1	TGCAGCGTTGAAGAACAGGGTTTCGGCCCTGAAGCTTTCTTT	CSVEEQGFGPEAFF
TRBD1	-	TRBV4-1	TRBJ2-3	TGCGCCAGCAGCCGCCGCACGGGACAGGGCACAGATACGCAGTATTTT	CASSRRTGQGTDTQYF
-	-	TRBV23-1	TRBJ2-7	TGCGCCGGCTGTTTGGCGCACAGCTCCTACGAGCAGTACTTC	CAGCLAHSSYEQYF
TRBD1	-	TRBV7-8	TRBJ1-5	TGTGCCAGCAGCCCAGGGGGCAAGCCCCAGCATTTT	CASSPGGKPQHF
-	-	TRBV27	TRBJ2-2	TGTGCCAGTTACCCGGTCCCCGCCAACACCGGGGAGCTGTTTTTT	CASYPVPANTGELFF
-	-	TRBV4-3	TRBJ2-7	TGCGCCAGCAGCCAAGATTGGGCAGCTACAACCTCCTACGAGCAGTACTTC	CASSQDWAATTSYEQYF
-	-	TRBV15	TRBJ2-1	TGTGCCACCAGCGGCGCGGGATTCCACTACAATGAGCAGTTCTTC	CATSGAGFHYNEQFF
-	few	TRBV2	TRBJ1-5	TGTGCCAGCAGTGAATCGGCAGGGGTGGGCAATCAGCCCCAGCATTTT	CASSESAGVGNQPQHF
-	-	TRBV15	TRBJ1-2	TGTGCCACCAGCAGAGTTGAAGGGGTGGAGGGCTACACCTTC	CATSRVEGVEGYTF
-	-	TRBV30	TRBJ2-7	TGTGCCTGGAGTCAGGGCATTTGGTACGAGCAGTACTTC	CAWSQGIWYEQYF
TRBD2	-	TRBV14	TRBJ2-7	TGTGCCAGCAGCCAGCGGGGGGGGGTCTACGAGCAGTACTTC	CASSQRGGVYEQYF
-	-	TRBV19	TRBJ1-5	TGTGCCAGTAGTGCCCCTCAGAATAGCAATCAGCCCCAGCATTTT	CASSAPQNSNQPQHF
TRBD2	-	TRBV9	TRBJ2-1	TGTGCCAGCAGCGTAGAAGCGACTAGCCTGCCCTACAATGAGCAGTTCTTC	CASSVEATSLPYNEQFF
-	-	TRBV10-3	TRBJ2-1	TGTGCCATCAGTGAGCCCAGGGGTAGTGAGCAGTTCTTC	CAISEPRGSEQFF
-	-	TRBV5-4	TRBJ1-2	TGTGCCAGCAGCCCGGGATCTCATGGCTACACCTTC	CASSPGSHGYTF
-	-	TRBV7-9	TRBJ2-7	TGTGCCAGCAGCTCGCCGGGACAATCCTCCTACGAGCAGTACTTC	CASSSPGQSSYEQYF
-	-	TRBV19	TRBJ2-7	TGTGCCAGTAGTACAGGGAGGCAGCAGTACTTC	CASSTGRQQYF
TRBD2	-	TRBV27	TRBJ2-5	TGTGCCAGCAGTTTAGTCGGGGGGGCCGAGGGGACCCAGTACTTC	CASSLVGGAEGTQYF
-	-	TRBV27	TRBJ2-7	TGTGCCAGCAGTCCTCTGACAGTAAGCGAGCAGTACTTC	CASSPLTVSEQYF
-	few	TRBV7-9	TRBJ2-7	TGTGCCAGCAGCCAAGAGCGGGTAACCTACGAGCAGTACTTC	CASSQERVTYEQYF
-	medium-sized	TRBV5-1	TRBJ2-7	TGCGCCAGCAGCTTGTCGACTGGCTACGAGCAGTACTTC	CASSLSTGYEQYF
-	-	TRBV27	TRBJ1-6	TGTGCCAGCAGTTTATTAGGGGACACAAATTCACCCCTCCACTTT	CASSLLGDTNSPLHF
TRBD1	-	TRBV5-4	TRBJ2-6	TGTGCCAGCAAGGGGACAGGGGGTTTCTCTGGGGCCAACGTCCTGACTTTC	CASKGTGGFSGANVLTF
-	-	TRBV9	TRBJ2-2	TGTGCCAGCAGCGTAGGTGCTCTGGGCTCCACCGGGGAGCTGTTTTTT	CASSVGALGSTGELFF
-	-	TRBV6-5	TRBJ1-2	TGTGCCAGCAATTCAGGGGTTGGCTACACCTTC	CASNSGVGYTF
-	-	TRBV4-3	TRBJ2-3	TGCGCCAGCAGCCACCGGGGGAGCACAGATACGCAGTATTTT	CASSHRGSTDTQYF
TRBD1	few	TRBV19	TRBJ2-2	TGTGCCAGTAGCGGGACAGGGGGGTGGACCGGGGAGCTGTTTTTT	CASSGTGGWTGELFF
-	-	TRBV19	TRBJ1-6	TGTGCCAGTAGTATGGGCTTCAATGGCCCTAATTCACCCCTCCACTTT	CASSMGFNGPNSPLHF
-	-	TRBV4-3	TRBJ2-7	TGCGCCAGCAGCCAAGATAAGGGGGAGACCTACGAGCAGTACTTC	CASSQDKGETYEQYF
TRBD2	-	TRBV27	TRBJ2-3	TGTGCCAGCAGTTTATTGCTAGCGGGAGGCCCCACAGATACGCAGTATTTT	CASSLLLAGGPTDTQYF
TRBD2	-	TRBV6-1	TRBJ2-1	TGTGCCAGCAGTGAAGCGCAGACTAGCGGGAGTTGGTATGAGCAGTTCTTC	CASSEAQTSGSWYEQFF
TRBD1	-	TRBV4-1	TRBJ2-5	TGCGCCAGCAGCCAGCATCCCCGACAGGGGTTGGAGACCCAGTACTTC	CASSQHPRQGLETQYF
TRBD1	-	TRBV4-1	TRBJ1-5	TGCGCCAGCAGCCAACGACAGGGCTACTCGAATCAGCCCCAGCATTTT	CASSQRQGYSNQPQHF
TRBD1	-	TRBV27	TRBJ2-7	TGTGCCAGCAGTCAGACAGGGGGGGAGCAGTACTTC	CASSQTGGEQYF
-	-	TRBV6-1	TRBJ1-3	TGTGCCAGCCGTTCACTCTCTGGAAACACCATATATTTT	CASRSLSGNTIYF
-	-	TRBV4-2	TRBJ2-1	TGTGCCAGCAGCCTCGGGGGCGGGAGTAGCGGTGAGCAGTTCTTC	CASSLGGGSSGEQFF
TRBD1	-	TRBV10-3	TRBJ2-3	TGTGCCATCAGTGAGGACAGGGCTAGCACAGATACGCAGTATTTT	CAISEDRASTDTQYF
-	-	TRBV19	TRBJ2-6	TGTGCCAGTAGTGAGGCTTCCTCTGGGGCCAACGTCCTGACTTTC	CASSEASSGANVLTF
-	-	TRBV19	TRBJ2-7	TGTGCCAGTAGTATGCAGGACAGTTACTCCTACGAGCAGTACTTC	CASSMQDSYSYEQYF